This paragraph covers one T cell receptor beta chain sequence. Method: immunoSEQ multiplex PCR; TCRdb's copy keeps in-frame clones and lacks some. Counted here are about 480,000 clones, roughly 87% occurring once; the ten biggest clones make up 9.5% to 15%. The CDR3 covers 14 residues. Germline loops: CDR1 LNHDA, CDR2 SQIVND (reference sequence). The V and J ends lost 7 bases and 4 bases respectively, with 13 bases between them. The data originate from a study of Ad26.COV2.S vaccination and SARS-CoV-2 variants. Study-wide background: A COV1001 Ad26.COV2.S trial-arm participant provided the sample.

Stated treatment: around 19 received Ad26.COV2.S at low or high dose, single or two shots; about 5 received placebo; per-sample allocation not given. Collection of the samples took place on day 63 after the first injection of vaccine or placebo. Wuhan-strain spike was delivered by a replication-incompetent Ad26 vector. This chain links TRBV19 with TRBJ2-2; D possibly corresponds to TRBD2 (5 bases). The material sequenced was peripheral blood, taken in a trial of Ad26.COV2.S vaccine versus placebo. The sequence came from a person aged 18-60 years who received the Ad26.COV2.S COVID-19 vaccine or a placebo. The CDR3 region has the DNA TGTGCCAGTATGAGCGGCCTGCTCACCGGGGAGCTGTTTTTT. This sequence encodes CASMSGLLTGELFF.